This record looks at one T cell receptor (beta chain) sequence and its context. Since no conserved phenylalanine or tryptophan closes the CDR3, a read error is the likely cause. Arm-PCR with iRepertoire HTBI primers amplified the CDR3 regions for these TCR beta libraries. TCRdb called the multiplex PCR reads again in MiXCR, with one record for every CDR3 protein. The sample has a few hundred thousand distinct CDR3 sequences; about 11% are singletons. The time point: newly diagnosed GD, antithyroid drugs for less than 3 months. The TCR library was made from RNA that had been extracted from PBMCs in TRIzol. V lost 3 bases to trimming and J lost 4 bases, with 13 bases between them. CDR3 length equals 14 residues. This sample is part of a study of regulatory T cells in long-lasting Graves disease. This sample was also put to use in a study of T cells in Graves' hyperthyroidism and ophthalmopathy.

The genes are TRBV12-3 or TRBV12-4 and TRBJ2-7, with TRBD2 as a possible D gene (5 bases). This specimen consisted of peripheral blood mononuclear cells (PBMCs), obtained at new diagnosis, from a patient treated with antithyroid drugs. The sequence came from a woman between 18 and 29 years old with Graves disease. In DNA, the CDR3 is TGTGCCAGCAGTTTGGGAGTCTCGGGGTACGAGCAGTACTAC. This gives the protein CASSLGVSGYEQYY.